The 24 T cell receptor beta chains below were found in one sample sequenced in a study of cytomegalovirus exposure and HLA in healthy donors. The primer mix had 60 Vbeta and 13 Jbeta primers. Only in-frame clones appear in the TCRdb table, and some are missing; sequencing was by immunoSEQ multiplex PCR. This sample has under 300,000 clones, with about 80% found just once. The sequencing input was PBMCs. The receptors come from a woman aged 55-70 years in good health and CMV-seropositive.

The chain couples TRBV10-2 to TRBJ2-2; D not resolved. The V end lost 5 bases, the J end lost 2 bases, and 3 bases lay between the germline ends. The CDR3 contains 12 residues. The germline V gene encodes CDR1 WSHSY and CDR2 SAAADI. CDR3 DNA: TGCGCCAGCAGTCCAAACACCGGGGAGCTGTTTTTT. Its translation is CASSPNTGELFF.

The rearrangement links TRBV4-1 to TRBJ1-1; D is perhaps TRBD1 (6 bases). CDR3 length: 15 residues. The V end was cut by 3 bases, the J end by 0 bases, with 11 bases between. The germline CDR1 and CDR2 sequences are MGHRA and YSYEKL. The CDR3 is CASSQKQGLNTEAFF. The CDR3 region has the DNA TGCGCCAGCAGCCAGAAACAGGGTCTGAACACTGAAGCTTTCTTT.

This CDR3 is CASSSQVQEQYF. The CDR3 DNA follows: TGTGCCAGCAGTTCTCAGGTTCAGGAGCAGTACTTC. The chain joins TRBV2 to TRBJ2-7; D gene unclear. Germline V gives CDR1 SNHLY, CDR2 FYNNEI. Trimming removed 5 bases at V and 7 bases at J, with 12 bases between. The CDR3 has 12 residues.

The chain recombines TRBV4-1 with TRBJ2-3; TRBD2 matches at 8 bases. The CDR3 is made up of 16 amino acids. The germline V gene encodes CDR1 MGHRA and CDR2 YSYEKL. The junction had 4 bases not matched to a gene; V was cut back by 0 bases and J by 2 bases. For the CDR3, the DNA is TGCGCCAGCAGCCAAGATTCAGGACTAGCCACAGATACGCAGTATTTT. As protein: CASSQDSGLATDTQYF.

V is TRBV18 and J is TRBJ2-7, with 11 bases aligning to TRBD2. V was clipped by 3 bases and J by 0 bases; unmatched bases: 4. The V gene's germline CDR1 is KGHSH and CDR2 LQKENI. The CDR3 runs 16 residues. The CDR3 nucleotides read TGTGCCAGCTCACCCTCGACTAGCGGGATCTCCTACGAGCAGTACTTC. Translating gives CASSPSTSGISYEQYF.

V gene TRBV4-2 combines with J gene TRBJ2-7; D is uncertain. V dropped 0 bases and J dropped 0 bases, with 9 bases sitting between them. In germline, CDR1 is LGHNA, CDR2 YNFKEQ. This CDR3 spans 15 amino acids. CDR3 DNA sequence: TGTGCCAGCAGCCAAGATGTCACAGTCTCCTACGAGCAGTACTTC. Translating gives CASSQDVTVSYEQYF.

The chain links TRBV19 to TRBJ2-7; D unresolved. This CDR3 contains 14 residues. Germline V CDR1 and CDR2: LNHDA, SQIVND (reference sequence). The V end was cut by 5 bases, the J end by 2 bases, with 13 bases between. CDR3 in amino acids: CASSSVNTPYEQYF. The CDR3 DNA follows: TGTGCCAGTAGTTCCGTGAACACCCCCTACGAGCAGTACTTC. The full variable domain, its missing parts supplied by reference TRBV19 and TRBJ2-7, is DGGITQSPKYLFRKEGQNVTLSCEQNLNHDAMYWYRQDPGQGLRLIYYSQIVNDFQKGDIAEGYSVSREKKESFPLTVTSAQKNPTAFYLCASSSVNTPYEQYFGPGTRLTVT.

J is TRBJ2-7 and V is TRBV2, with TRBD2 matching over 8 bases. Germline CDR1 reads SNHLY; CDR2 reads FYNNEI. The CDR3 has 12 residues. V gave up 7 bases and J gave up 3 bases; unmatched junction bases: 2. CDR3 DNA sequence: TGTGCCAGCATCGGGACTAGCTACGAGCAGTACTTC. As protein: CASIGTSYEQYF.

This chain links TRBV30 with TRBJ2-5, with a possible D match to TRBD2 (6 bases). The CDR3 totals 11 residues. Trimming left V 8 bases short and J 7 bases short, with 14 bases between. CDR1 and CDR2 (germline): GTSNPN, SVGIG (reference sequence). The CDR3 protein is CALGSGGTQYF. DNA of the CDR3: TGTGCCCTAGGTAGCGGCGGGACCCAGTACTTC.

This clone was detected only a few times. The chain links TRBV5-1 to TRBJ2-5, with a tentative D call TRBD2 (6 bases). Trimming removed 2 bases from V and 7 bases from J, with 18 bases in between. The V gene's germline CDR1 is SGHRS and CDR2 YFSETQ. This CDR3 is 15 amino acids long. CDR3 coding DNA: TGCGCCAGCAGCTTCGCGGCGCAAGGGACTGGGACCCAGTACTTC. This codes for CASSFAAQGTGTQYF.

In its sample, this clone was seen a few times. This chain connects TRBV7-9 to TRBJ2-7; 10 bases map to TRBD1. The CDR3 runs 17 residues. The V segment lost 4 bases and the J segment 0 bases; nucleotides outside the gene matches: 9. Germline CDR1 SEHNR, CDR2 FQNEAQ (reference sequence). Here the CDR3 DNA reads TGTGCCAGCAGCTCGTCAGGGGGACAGGGGCACTCCTACGAGCAGTACTTC. This encodes CASSSSGGQGHSYEQYF.

The rearrangement uses TRBV7-9 and TRBJ2-5; perhaps TRBD1 as D (5 bases). Germline assignment: CDR1 SEHNR and CDR2 FQNEAQ (reference sequence). Deletions cut 4 bases from V and 5 bases from J, with 14 bases between. The length of the CDR3 is 14 residues. CDR3 region: CASSWFEGVETQYF. CDR3 nucleotide sequence: TGTGCCAGCAGCTGGTTCGAAGGGGTCGAGACCCAGTACTTC. Based on the CDR3 plus reference TRBV7-9 and TRBJ2-5, the full variable domain is DTGVSQNPRHKITKRGQNVTFRCDPISEHNRLYWYRQTLGQGPEFLTYFQNEAQLEKSRLLSDRFSAERPKGSFSTLEIQRTEQGDSAMYLCASSWFEGVETQYFGPGTRLLVL.

V and J are TRBV5-1 and TRBJ1-5, with D possibly matching TRBD1 (6 bases). CDR3 length: 15 amino acids. Germline V gene sequence: CDR1 SGHRS, CDR2 YFSETQ. The ends were cut back, 1 base at V and 5 bases at J, with 13 bases in the middle. CDR3 residues: CASSLPWTEYQPQHF. In nucleotides, the CDR3 is TGCGCCAGCAGCTTGCCGTGGACAGAATATCAGCCCCAGCATTTT.

This clone was recorded a few times. The J gene is TRBJ2-3, the V gene TRBV7-9; 12 bases match TRBD2. Germline V gives CDR1 SEHNR, CDR2 FQNEAQ (reference sequence). V lost 5 bases to trimming and J lost 5 bases; unmatched junction nucleotides: 14. The CDR3 consists of 18 residues. This CDR3 reads CASSKWRTSGKAGDTQYF. The CDR3 nucleotides are TGTGCCAGCAGCAAGTGGAGGACTAGCGGGAAGGCGGGAGATACGCAGTATTTT. The full variable domain, with the rest looked up from reference TRBV7-9 and TRBJ2-3, is DTGVSQNPRHKITKRGQNVTFRCDPISEHNRLYWYRQTLGQGPEFLTYFQNEAQLEKSRLLSDRFSAERPKGSFSTLEIQRTEQGDSAMYLCASSKWRTSGKAGDTQYFGPGTRLTVL.

The chain combines TRBV2 with TRBJ2-7, with TRBD1 matching 7 bases. The germline V gene has CDR1 SNHLY and CDR2 FYNNEI. With V trimmed by 4 bases and J by 2 bases, 5 bases remained unmatched. The CDR3 extends over 14 amino acids. The CDR3 reads CASSVNRGPYEQYF. The CDR3 DNA follows: TGTGCCAGCAGTGTGAACAGGGGCCCCTACGAGCAGTACTTC.

This clone was observed once. The genes are TRBV7-9 and TRBJ2-7; 11 nucleotides agree with TRBD2. V gave up 4 bases and J gave up 3 bases; unmatched junction bases: 5. CDR1 and CDR2 from the germline V gene are SEHNR and FQNEAQ (reference sequence). CDR3 length: 15 residues. The CDR3 nucleotides are TGTGCCAGCAGCTCCCCCGGGACTAGCGGCTACGAGCAGTACTTC. It encodes CASSSPGTSGYEQYF.

The chain recombines TRBV28 with TRBJ2-7; TRBD2 aligns across 8 bases. The CDR3 runs to 15 residues. Germline CDR1 and CDR2: MDHEN and SYDVKM. V dropped 8 bases and J dropped 9; count of bases not matched to a gene: 18. CDR3 in DNA: TGTGCCAGCTCGACAGCGGGAGACGTAAAGGGGTGGCAGTACTTC. Its protein product is CASSTAGDVKGWQYF. The full variable domain, in which reference TRBV28 and TRBJ2-7 provide the parts outside the CDR3, is DVKVTQSSRYLVKRTGEKVFLECVQDMDHENMFWYRQDPGLGLRLIYFSYDVKMKEKGDIPEGYSVSREKKERFSLILESASTNQTSMYLCASSTAGDVKGWQYFGPGTRLTVT.

This chain joins TRBV19 and TRBJ2-1, with 8 bases identical to TRBD2. V gave up 7 bases and J gave up 5 bases; unmatched junction bases: 13. The CDR3 is 16 amino acids. CDR1 and CDR2 from the germline V gene are LNHDA and SQIVND (reference sequence). The CDR3 nucleotides are TGTGCCAGTACGGGGGGGCTGGTAGGAGGTCACAATGAGCAGTTCTTC. Its translation is CASTGGLVGGHNEQFF.

The chain carries TRBV5-1 and TRBJ1-5, with TRBD1 as a possible D gene (6 bases). This CDR3 has 15 residues. The V gene's germline CDR1 is SGHRS and CDR2 YFSETQ. Trimming removed 0 bases from V and 4 bases from J, with 11 bases in between. CDR3 sequence: CASSLGTVGNQPQHF. CDR3 DNA: TGCGCCAGCAGCTTGGGGACAGTGGGAAATCAGCCCCAGCATTTT. The full variable domain, in which reference TRBV5-1 and TRBJ1-5 provide the parts outside the CDR3, is KAGVTQTPRYLIKTRGQQVTLSCSPISGHRSVSWYQQTPGQGLQFLFEYFSETQRNKGNFPGRFSGRQFSNSRSEMNVSTLELGDSALYLCASSLGTVGNQPQHFGDGTRLSIL.

This clone came up a few times. The J gene is TRBJ2-5, the V gene TRBV7-9; 12 bases map to TRBD2. CDR1 and CDR2 (germline): SEHNR, FQNEAQ (reference sequence). V was pared by 2 bases and J by 4 bases, with 5 bases of the junction left unmatched. CDR3 length: 16 residues. Here the CDR3 reads CASSLPTSGSSETQYF. CDR3 nucleotide sequence: TGTGCCAGCAGCTTACCGACTAGCGGGAGTTCAGAGACCCAGTACTTC.

The rearrangement links TRBV5-4 to TRBJ2-1; 9 bases map to TRBD2. Per germline, CDR1 SGHNT and CDR2 YYREEE (reference sequence). The V gene end was trimmed by 2 bases and the J gene end by 7 bases; junction bases not matched to a gene: 4. CDR3 length: 14 amino acids. This chain's CDR3 is CASSFGLAGNEQFF. The CDR3 region has the DNA TGTGCCAGCAGCTTTGGCCTAGCGGGAAATGAGCAGTTCTTC.

The chain is built from TRBV10-3 and TRBJ2-3; 10 nucleotides agree with TRBD2. This CDR3 has 16 amino acids. V trimming: 0 bases; J trimming: 5 bases; junction bases outside the gene matches: 5. Germline lookup yields CDR1 ENHRY and CDR2 SYGVKD. The CDR3 DNA sequence: TGTGCCATCAGTGAGTCGATCGCTAGCGGGAGAGATACGCAGTATTTT. Amino acids: CAISESIASGRDTQYF.

This clone was observed a single time. The chain uses TRBV6-5 and TRBJ2-7, with TRBD1 identical over 7 bases. Germline V gives CDR1 MNHEY, CDR2 SVGAGI. The CDR3 has 14 amino acids. Trimming cost V 7 bases and J 4 bases; bases outside gene matches: 10. CDR3 nucleotides: TGTGCCAGCACATCCGGGACAGAAGTTTACGAGCAGTACTTC. Translated, it gives CASTSGTEVYEQYF.

The chain links TRBV7-2 to TRBJ2-7; D possibly corresponds to TRBD1 (5 bases). V dropped 1 base and J dropped 6 bases, with 13 bases sitting between them. CDR3 length: 14 amino acids. Germline V gene lookup returns CDR1 SGHTA and CDR2 FQGNSA. The CDR3 bases are TGTGCCAGCAGCTTAGGTTTACAGGCCTCCGAGCAGTACTTC. This gives the protein CASSLGLQASEQYF. The variable domain in full, completed from reference TRBV7-2 and TRBJ2-7, reads GAGVSQSPSNKVTEKGKDVELRCDPISGHTALYWYRQSLGQGLEFLIYFQGNSAPDKSGLPSDRFSAERTGGSVSTLTIQRTQQEDSAVYLCASSLGLQASEQYFGPGTRLTVT.